The 9 T cell receptor beta chains below all came from one sample that was sequenced in a study of T cells in Graves' hyperthyroidism and ophthalmopathy. TCR beta CDR3 regions were amplified from RNA. Carried out on the TCR CDR3, a first-round RT-PCR used the HTBI primer set. Each CDR3 protein is one row after TCRdb ran MiXCR on the multiplex PCR reads. The table records about 520,000 distinct CDR3 sequences, approximately 25% of them present only once. Sequencing was carried out using blood. All receptors come from a woman in her twenties or thirties with Graves' ophthalmopathy.

This clonotype came up many times. The chain recombines TRBV27 with TRBJ2-7; possibly TRBD2 for D (6 bases). The V gene lost 6 bases and the J gene lost 3 bases, with 12 bases spanning the gap. Germline values: CDR1 MNHEY, CDR2 SMNVEV (reference sequence). The CDR3 has 13 amino acids. The CDR3 region is CASSTGDLYEQYF. CDR3 bases: TGTGCCAGCAGCACGGGGGACCTCTACGAGCAGTACTTC.

The chain combines TRBV20-1 with TRBJ2-5; 11 bases align to TRBD2. This CDR3 has 13 amino acids. Germline V gene sequence: CDR1 DFQATT, CDR2 SNEGSKA (reference sequence). V shed 6 bases, J shed 1 base, and the junction held 1 base outside the gene matches. The CDR3 DNA is TGCAGTGCCACTAGCGGGAGCCAAGAGACCCAGTACTTC. It codes for CSATSGSQETQYF.

In this sample, this clonotype turned up many times. V usage is TRBV12-3 or TRBV12-4 and J usage is TRBJ1-2; tentative D call: TRBD1 (6 bases). The germline V and J ends were trimmed by 8 bases and 8 bases, with 21 bases remaining between them. The CDR3 is made up of 14 amino acids. The CDR3 nucleotides are TGTGCCAGCCGTCCTGACAGGCCAAGCGGAGGCTACACCTTC. It codes for CASRPDRPSGGYTF.

With regard to this clonotype: One end of the junction does not line up with germline, which may come from a read error. The CDR3 sequence: CASRGGGWNQPQHF. CDR3 coding DNA: TGTGCCAGCCGAGGGGGGGGGTGGAATCAGCCCCAGCATTTC. The rearrangement links TRBV27 to TRBJ1-5; possibly TRBD1 for D (6 bases). The CDR3 loop spans 14 amino acids. Germline V gene lookup returns CDR1 MNHEY and CDR2 SMNVEV (reference sequence).

This clonotype was recorded many times. This chain joins TRBV2 and TRBJ1-5; D is possibly TRBD1 (5 bases). Germline V gives CDR1 SNHLY, CDR2 FYNNEI. The CDR3 sequence is 16 residues long. V lost 10 bases and J 0 bases, leaving 19 bases between the germline ends. CDR3 in amino acids: CATTRDRTISNQPQHF. The CDR3 DNA is TGTGCCACCACCCGGGACCGAACAATTAGCAATCAGCCCCAGCATTTT.

This clonotype appeared many times. The rearrangement uses TRBV3-1 and TRBJ1-2; a weak D match, TRBD1 (5 bases). V lost 2 bases and J 8 bases, leaving 18 bases between the germline ends. This CDR3 comprises 15 residues. In germline, CDR1 is LGHDT, CDR2 YNNKEL (reference sequence). The CDR3 region is CASSQTDDGGGGYTF. DNA of the CDR3: TGTGCCAGCAGCCAAACGGACGACGGTGGGGGAGGCTACACCTTC.

This clonotype was counted at least ten times. The V call is TRBV29-1, the J call TRBJ1-2; D is undetermined. Germline-derived CDR1 and CDR2 are SQVTM and ANQGSEA. The CDR3 loop spans 12 amino acids. V was cut by 7 bases and J by 1 base, with 10 bases left in between. The CDR3 DNA reads as TGCAGCGCCGCGACCGATAACTATGGCTACACCTTC. It translates to CSAATDNYGYTF.

The table lists this clonotype with many counts. This rearrangement joins TRBV2 to TRBJ1-1; maybe TRBD1 (5 bases). Trimming stripped 6 bases from V and 1 base from J, with 12 bases between. CDR1 SNHLY and CDR2 FYNNEI come from the germline V gene. This CDR3 spans 14 amino acids. CDR3: CASRLTAQNTEAFF. CDR3 in DNA: TGTGCCAGCAGATTGACAGCACAGAACACTGAAGCTTTCTTT.

The V call is TRBV5-1, the J call TRBJ2-2, with D unclear. The CDR3 spans 10 residues. V was pared by 5 bases and J by 11 bases, with 7 bases between. Per the germline V gene, CDR1 is SGHRS and CDR2 is YFSETQ. The CDR3 spells CASRGSELFF. CDR3 nucleotides: TGCGCCAGCAGGGGGTCCGAGCTGTTTTTT.